Below, one TCR beta chain is given with its context. Its matching antigen is unknown. The CDR3 is made up of 16 amino acids. V dropped 4 bases and J dropped 2 bases, with 19 bases sitting between them. The germline V gene encodes CDR1 SGHRS and CDR2 YFSETQ. The data were taken from a study of T cells in Graves' hyperthyroidism and ophthalmopathy. Regarding the study as a whole: Among thyroid clonotypes expanded above 0.001, most also appeared in blood. Model predictions of ophthalmopathy came a median approximately 6.8 months before onset.

The hyperthyroidism was newly diagnosed and had lasted under 2 months; the patients were aged 18 to 65. Researchers amplified the TCR beta CDR3 regions from RNA transcripts. The HTBI primer set served for first-round RT-PCR of the TCR CDR3. Each CDR3 protein gets one entry after TCRdb re-called the multiplex PCR reads with MiXCR. Found here are 350,000 or so distinct CDR3 sequences, under 25% of them singletons; the top ten hold roughly 52%. Sample: blood. The TCR sequence derives from a woman between 45 and 60 years old with Graves' hyperthyroidism. The V and J genes are TRBV5-1 and TRBJ2-7; a weak D match, TRBD2 (5 bases). The CDR3 loop reads CASSLRDISHAYEQYF. DNA for the CDR3: TGCGCCAGCAGCCTCCGGGATATTTCTCATGCCTACGAGCAGTACTTC.